One sample yielded the 10 T cell receptor beta chains listed below, sequenced in a study of T cell repertoires in cytomegalovirus infection. These receptors are not linked to any known antigen. One entry per CDR3 protein, called by TCRdb with MiXCR from the reads. The table has under 450,000 distinct CDR3 sequences, approximately 30% seen once; the top ten hold approximately 15%. The sample was cultured PBMCs, taken from culture after CMV antigen stimulation. These receptors all come from a human donor in good health (CMV status not recorded). Some clones in this sample may be carry-over from other donors' samples.

Only a few counts were recorded for this clonotype. The chain joins TRBV12-3 or TRBV12-4 to TRBJ2-2, with D tentatively TRBD2 (5 bases). V was cut by 6 bases and J by 3 bases, with 11 bases left in between. This CDR3 region has 14 residues. The CDR3 sequence is CASRGSGYTGELFF. CDR3 DNA sequence: TGTGCCAGCAGGGGGTCGGGGTACACCGGGGAGCTGTTTTTT.

This clonotype was seen more than once but under ten times. The chain carries TRBV7-2 and TRBJ2-7, with TRBD1 matching over 7 bases. V lost 5 bases to trimming and J lost 2 bases; unmatched junction nucleotides: 6. The germline V gene has CDR1 SGHTA and CDR2 FQGNSA. The CDR3 has 14 residues. CDR3 coding DNA: TGTGCCAGCAGCCCGCAGACAGGGCCCTACGAGCAGTACTTC. Protein: CASSPQTGPYEQYF.

This sequence joins TRBV28 and TRBJ2-7; the match to TRBD2 covers 7 bases. The CDR3 has 14 residues. Germline trimming cut 5 bases from V and 5 bases from J; bases unmatched to any gene: 9. Germline CDR1 is MDHEN and CDR2 is SYDVKM. CDR3 residues: CASSRGGSLDEQYF. In DNA, the CDR3 is TGTGCCAGCAGTCGCGGCGGGAGTCTCGACGAGCAGTACTTC.

The table lists this clonotype with a few counts. The CDR3 spells CASSFGTLGNNEQFF. CDR3 nucleotides: TGTGCCAGCAGCTTCGGGACTCTTGGGAACAATGAGCAGTTCTTC. V and J are TRBV5-5 and TRBJ2-1; TRBD2 might be the D (6 bases). CDR1 and CDR2 (germline): SGHKS, YYEKEE (reference sequence). V lost 2 bases and J lost 5, with 14 bases in between. The CDR3 contains 15 residues.

This clonotype was counted between two and nine times. The chain links TRBV20-1 to TRBJ2-7; D may be TRBD1 (7 bases). The CDR3 runs to 12 residues. The V gene's germline CDR1 is DFQATT and CDR2 SNEGSKA (reference sequence). V was trimmed by 0 bases and J by 6 bases, leaving 9 bases between them. CDR3 bases: TGCAGTGCTAGAGATCAGGGGGGCGAGCAGTACTTC. It specifies CSARDQGGEQYF.

The chain carries TRBV7-9 and TRBJ1-1, with D possibly matching TRBD1 (5 bases). The CDR3 has 16 amino acids. V was trimmed by 1 base and J by 4 bases, leaving 16 bases between them. Germline V lookup: CDR1 SEHNR, CDR2 FQNEAQ (reference sequence). This chain's CDR3 is CASSLGTAFGGTEAFF. The CDR3, as DNA: TGTGCCAGCAGCTTAGGGACCGCCTTTGGGGGCACTGAAGCTTTCTTT.

This clonotype came up a few times. The chain couples TRBV10-3 to TRBJ2-7; D is possibly TRBD1 (8 bases). The CDR3 extends over 12 amino acids. The germline V and J ends were trimmed by 8 bases and 4 bases, with 12 bases remaining between them. CDR1 is ENHRY, CDR2 SYGVKD, per germline. CDR3 nucleotides: TGTGCCATCTCACAGGGGGGGTACGAGCAGTACTTC. As protein: CAISQGGYEQYF.

This clonotype was observed at least ten times. The rearrangement links TRBV7-2 to TRBJ2-4; the match to TRBD2 covers 10 bases. This CDR3 region has 19 residues. Losses at the gene ends were 4 bases for V and 3 bases for J; bases not matched to a gene: 15. Germline V CDR1 and CDR2: SGHTA, FQGNSA. CDR3 amino acids: CASSWTSGPFLSVKNIQYF. Written as DNA, the CDR3 is TGTGCCAGCAGCTGGACTAGCGGCCCCTTCCTGTCCGTCAAAAACATTCAGTACTTC.

V and J are TRBV7-2 and TRBJ2-1; TRBD2 matches at 9 bases. Germline loops: CDR1 SGHTA, CDR2 FQGNSA. The CDR3 has 15 amino acids. With 1 base clipped from V and 7 bases from J, the junction kept 5 bases outside the gene matches. The CDR3 nucleotides read TGTGCCAGCAGCTTAGTAGCGGGAGTCAAGAATGAGCAGTTCTTC. Its protein product is CASSLVAGVKNEQFF.

This clonotype was detected only a few times. This chain uses TRBV28 with TRBJ2-6; 13 nucleotides match TRBD2. Trimming took 5 bases from V and 2 from J; bases not matched to a gene: 0. The CDR3 is 16 amino acids. The germline CDR1 and CDR2 sequences are MDHEN and SYDVKM. DNA for the CDR3: TGTGCCAGCAGTGGACTAGCGGGAGCTGGGGCCAACGTCCTGACTTTC. Its protein is CASSGLAGAGANVLTF.